Here is one T cell receptor beta chain with its context. The sample originates from a study of blood T cell repertoires in COVID-19. Generated by immunoSEQ multiplex PCR, the TCRdb table keeps only in-frame clones and is missing some. The sample holds approximately 290,000 clones, roughly 88% seen once. Symptom resolution, clearance, or two negative PCRs marked the recovered donors of Cohort 3. Germline CDR1 SGHTA, CDR2 FQGTGA. Trimming removed 5 bases from V and 7 bases from J, with 17 bases in between. The CDR3 totals 15 residues. The clonotype originates from a woman in her 30s who had recovered from COVID-19. The specimen sequenced was PBMCs or T cells enriched from blood (not recorded which). The V call is TRBV7-3, the J call TRBJ2-2; D might be TRBD2 (5 bases). In DNA form, the CDR3 reads TGTGCCAGCAGCCCCAACCCCAGCGGAATCGGGGAGCTGTTTTTT. This codes for CASSPNPSGIGELFF.